This T cell receptor (beta chain) was profiled in a study of T cells in Graves' hyperthyroidism and ophthalmopathy. The CDR3 loop spans 15 amino acids. Germline V gene data show CDR1 as DFQATT and CDR2 as SNEGSKA (reference sequence). V was trimmed by 5 bases and J by 4 bases, leaving 17 bases between them. This clonotype has a count of ten or more. What was amplified from RNA transcripts were TCR beta CDR3 regions. The HTBI primer set drove a first-round RT-PCR of the TCR CDR3. TCRdb re-derived calls from the multiplex PCR reads in MiXCR, one entry per CDR3 protein. The sample lists some 270,000 distinct CDR3 sequences, approximately 13% occurring once.

The clonotype originates from a woman between 40 and 55 years old with Graves' hyperthyroidism. V usage is TRBV20-1 and J usage is TRBJ1-4; weak D call: TRBD1 (5 bases). The sample was blood. DNA for the CDR3: TGCAGTGCTCCGGGGACGGGGAGGAGTAATGAAAAACTGTTTTTT. Protein product: CSAPGTGRSNEKLFF.